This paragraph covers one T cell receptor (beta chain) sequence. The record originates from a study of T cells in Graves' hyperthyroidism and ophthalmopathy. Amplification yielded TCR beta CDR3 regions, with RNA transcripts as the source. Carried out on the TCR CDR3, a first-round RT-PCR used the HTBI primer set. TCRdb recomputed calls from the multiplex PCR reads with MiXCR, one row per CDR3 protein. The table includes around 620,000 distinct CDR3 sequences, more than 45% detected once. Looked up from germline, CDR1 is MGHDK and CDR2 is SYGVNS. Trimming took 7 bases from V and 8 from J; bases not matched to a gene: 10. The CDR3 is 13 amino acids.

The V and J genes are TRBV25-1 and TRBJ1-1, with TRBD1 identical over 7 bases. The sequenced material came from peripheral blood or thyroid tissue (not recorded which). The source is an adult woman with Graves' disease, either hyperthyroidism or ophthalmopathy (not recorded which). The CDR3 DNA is TGTGCCAGCACCAAAGGGGGCGCGAAAGAAGCTTTCTTT. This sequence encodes CASTKGGAKEAFF.